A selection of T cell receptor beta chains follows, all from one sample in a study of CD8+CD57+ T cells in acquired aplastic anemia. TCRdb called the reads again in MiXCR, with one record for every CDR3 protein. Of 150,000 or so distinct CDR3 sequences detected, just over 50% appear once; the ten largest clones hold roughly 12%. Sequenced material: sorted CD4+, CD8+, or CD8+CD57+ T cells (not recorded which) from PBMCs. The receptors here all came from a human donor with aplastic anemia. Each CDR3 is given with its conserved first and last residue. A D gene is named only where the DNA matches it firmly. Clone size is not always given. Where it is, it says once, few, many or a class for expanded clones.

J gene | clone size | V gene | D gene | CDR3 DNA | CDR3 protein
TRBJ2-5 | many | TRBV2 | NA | TGTGCCAGCAGTTGGGCGGGTAACCAAGAGACCCAGTACTTC | CASSWAGNQETQYF
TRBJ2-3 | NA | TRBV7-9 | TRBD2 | TGTGCCAGCAGCTTACGGGGGGGAGATACGCAGTATTTT | CASSLRGGDTQYF
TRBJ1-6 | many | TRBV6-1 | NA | TGTGCCAGCAGGCCCATCGGGGGCTCCTATAATTCACCCCTCCACTTT | CASRPIGGSYNSPLHF
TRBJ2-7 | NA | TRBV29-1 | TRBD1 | TGCAGCGTTGGGACAGGGATCTACGAGCAGTACTTC | CSVGTGIYEQYF
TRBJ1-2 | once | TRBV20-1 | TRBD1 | TGCAGTGCCGGACGTCCCGGGACAGGGTATGGCGATGGCTACACCTTC | CSAGRPGTGYGDGYTF
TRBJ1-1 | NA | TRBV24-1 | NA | TGTGCCACCAGTGATTATAGGGCGACTGAAGCTTTCTTT | CATSDYRATEAFF
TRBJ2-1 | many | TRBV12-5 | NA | TGTGCTAGTGGTTTCGGGGCAAATGAGCAGTTCTTC | CASGFGANEQFF
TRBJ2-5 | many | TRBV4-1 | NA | TGCGCCAGCAGCCAGGTGGGGGACCAAGAGACCCAGTACTTC | CASSQVGDQETQYF
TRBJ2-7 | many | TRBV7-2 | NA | TGTGCCAGCAGCAGGGGCTATCCGGGTCCCCAGTACTTC | CASSRGYPGPQYF
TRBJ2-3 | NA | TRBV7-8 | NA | TGTGCCAGCAGCCCACCCAGGGCAGATACGCAGTATTTT | CASSPPRADTQYF
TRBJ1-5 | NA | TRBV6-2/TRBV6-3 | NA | TGTGCCAGCAGTCTCGCCGGGCGGGTATTGAGCAATCAGCCCCAGCATTTT | CASSLAGRVLSNQPQHF
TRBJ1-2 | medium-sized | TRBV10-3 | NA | TGTGCCATCAGTGAGTCCGGGGAACACTATGGCTACACCTTC | CAISESGEHYGYTF
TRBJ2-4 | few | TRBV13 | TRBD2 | TGTGCCAGCAGCTCCCTATTCAGCGGGAGCGCCCGCGGAAAAAACATTCAGTACTTC | CASSSLFSGSARGKNIQYF
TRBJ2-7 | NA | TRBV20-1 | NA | TGCAGTGCTAGAGGGGAGCGGAACTACGAGCAGTACTTC | CSARGERNYEQYF
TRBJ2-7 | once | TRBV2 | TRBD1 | TGTGCCAGCAGTGATCCGGGACAGGGGGCCCACGAGCAGTACTTC | CASSDPGQGAHEQYF
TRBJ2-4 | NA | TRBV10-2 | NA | TGCGCTAGCAGCGAGGGACAACTAGCCAAAGACATTCAGTACTTC | CASSEGQLAKDIQYF
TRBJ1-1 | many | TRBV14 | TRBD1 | TGTGCCAGCAGCCAAGCCCGCGGCACAGGGGGCAAGAACACTGAAGCTTTCTTT | CASSQARGTGGKNTEAFF
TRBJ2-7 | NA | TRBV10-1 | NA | TGCGCCAGCAGTTCCCTCAGGGGTGGGGACGAGCAGTACTTC | CASSSLRGGDEQYF
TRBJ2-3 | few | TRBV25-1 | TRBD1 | TGTGCCAGCAGTGCTAGAGGCCCGGGACAGGGACGCGGTACGCAGTATTTT | CASSARGPGQGRGTQYF
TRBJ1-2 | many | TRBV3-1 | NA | TGTGCCAGCAGCCCAGGACCGCCAGGGGCCTATGGCTACACCTTC | CASSPGPPGAYGYTF
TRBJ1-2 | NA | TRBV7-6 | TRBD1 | TGTGCCAGCAGCCAGGGGGCCAGCATCTATGGCTACACCTTC | CASSQGASIYGYTF
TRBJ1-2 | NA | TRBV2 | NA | TGTGCCAGCACTCCGGGCCGGGACACTTATGGCTACACCTTC | CASTPGRDTYGYTF
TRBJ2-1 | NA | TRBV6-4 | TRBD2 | TGTGCCAGCAGTGAGAGGGTGGGCGGGAGGAGGCTGTTCTTC | CASSERVGGRRLFF
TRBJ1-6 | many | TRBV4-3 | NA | TGCGCCAGCAGCCAGGGGAGCTCCTATAATTCACCCCTCCACTTT | CASSQGSSYNSPLHF
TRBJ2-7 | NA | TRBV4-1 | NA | TGCGCCGGCAGCCCCTGGGCTGGTTCCTACGAGCTGTACTTC | CAGSPWAGSYELYF
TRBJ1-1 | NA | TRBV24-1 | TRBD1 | TGTGCCACCAGTGATAGCCGACAGGGGACAACTTTCTTT | CATSDSRQGTTFF
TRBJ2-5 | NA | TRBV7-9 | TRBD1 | TGTGCCAGCAGCTTAGCGACAGGGATCGAGACCCAGTACTTC | CASSLATGIETQYF
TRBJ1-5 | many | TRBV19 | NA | TGTGCCAGTAGTAGAGCTCCCGGCAATCAGCCCCAGCATTTT | CASSRAPGNQPQHF
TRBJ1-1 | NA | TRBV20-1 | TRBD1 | TGCAGTGCTAGAGAGAGAACAGGGGGGCGGATTGGAAGCACTGAAGCTTTCTTT | CSARERTGGRIGSTEAFF
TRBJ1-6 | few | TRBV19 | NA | TGTGCCAGTAGTACCCAAAGACAGGCTTCAGTACTCCACTTT | CASSTQRQASVLHF
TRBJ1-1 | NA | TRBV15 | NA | TGTGCCACCAGCGTCGAAACGAACACTGAAGCTTTCTTT | CATSVETNTEAFF
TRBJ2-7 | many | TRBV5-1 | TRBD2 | TGCGCCTCCCGGGGCGGGGGGGCTGGGGAGCAGTACTTC | CASRGGGAGEQYF
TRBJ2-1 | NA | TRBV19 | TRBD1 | TGTGCCATTAGCTCTAGGGGGCATGAGCAGTTCTTC | CAISSRGHEQFF
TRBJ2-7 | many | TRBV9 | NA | TGTGCCAGCAGCCCCTACGGGGGGCCCTCCTACGAGCAGTACTTC | CASSPYGGPSYEQYF
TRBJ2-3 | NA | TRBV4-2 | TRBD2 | TGTGCCAGCAGCCAACAACTAGCGGGCAGCACAGATACGCAGTATTTT | CASSQQLAGSTDTQYF
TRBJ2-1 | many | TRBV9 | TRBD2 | TGTGCCAGCAGCGCAGGGACTAGCGGGGGGTTTGAGCAGTTCTTC | CASSAGTSGGFEQFF
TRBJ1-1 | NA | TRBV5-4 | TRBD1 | TGTGCCAGCAGCCAGGGGACAGGGGACACTGAAGCTTTCTTT | CASSQGTGDTEAFF
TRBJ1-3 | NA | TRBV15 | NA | TGTGCCACCAGCAGAGACCTGAGCTCTGGAAACACCATATATTTT | CATSRDLSSGNTIYF
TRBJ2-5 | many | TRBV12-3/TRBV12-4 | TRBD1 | TGTGCCAGCAGCGGGGACAGGGAGACCCAGTACTTC | CASSGDRETQYF
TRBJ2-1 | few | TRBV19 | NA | TGTGCCAGTAGGCGGGCTTTAGACAATGAGCAGTTCTTC | CASRRALDNEQFF
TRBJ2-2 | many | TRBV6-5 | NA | TGTGCCAGCAGTTACGGCGTCTCCGGGGAGCTGTTTTTT | CASSYGVSGELFF
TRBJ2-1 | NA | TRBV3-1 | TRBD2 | TGTGCCAGCAGCCCCCGACTAGCCGATTCCTACAATGAGCAGTTCTTC | CASSPRLADSYNEQFF
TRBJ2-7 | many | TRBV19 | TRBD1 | TGTGCCAGTAGTACTCGACAGGGGGCTGTTCTCGAGCAGTACTTC | CASSTRQGAVLEQYF
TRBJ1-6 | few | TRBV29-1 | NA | TGCAGCGCTGGGGAGGGGAATTCACCCCTCCACTTT | CSAGEGNSPLHF
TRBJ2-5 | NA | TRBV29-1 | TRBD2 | TGCAGCGTTGGAGCCGGGACTAGCGAGACCCAGTACTTC | CSVGAGTSETQYF
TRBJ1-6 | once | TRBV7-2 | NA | TGTGCCAGCAGCCTGGACAGTAGGCGCAACTCACCCCTCCACTTT | CASSLDSRRNSPLHF
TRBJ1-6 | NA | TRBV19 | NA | TGTGCCGGTAGTCTTCAGGATGGGAATTCACCCCTCCACTTT | CAGSLQDGNSPLHF
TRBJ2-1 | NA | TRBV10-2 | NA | TGCGCCAGCAGGACTGAGATCTACAATGAGCAGTTCTTC | CASRTEIYNEQFF
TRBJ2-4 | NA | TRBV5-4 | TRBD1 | TGTGCCAGCTCGACGGGACAGCAAAACATTCAGTACTTC | CASSTGQQNIQYF
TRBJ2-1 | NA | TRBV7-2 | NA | TGTGCCAGCACCTCAGCTGTACAAGAGCAGTTCTTC | CASTSAVQEQFF
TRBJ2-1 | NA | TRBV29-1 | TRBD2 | TGCAGCGGACTAGCGGGTAACTACAATGAGCAGTTCTTC | CSGLAGNYNEQFF
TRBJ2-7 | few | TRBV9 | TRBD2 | TGTGCCAGCAGCGTAGCGGGGGGATCTGCCGAGCAGTACTTC | CASSVAGGSAEQYF
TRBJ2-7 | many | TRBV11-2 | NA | TGTGCCAGCAGGGAGGACCAATACGAGCAGTACTTC | CASREDQYEQYF